Sequencing of this T cell receptor beta chain was carried out in a study of control samples from healthy donors and cancer patients. Repertoires were generated with immunoSEQ multiplex PCR, while TCRdb's copy carries only in-frame clones and drops some. The repertoire holds 35,000 to 55,000 clones, with approximately 89% as singletons. Trimming took 4 bases from V and 2 from J, leaving 9 bases between them. In germline, CDR1 is MDHEN, CDR2 SYDVKM. CDR3 length: 13 amino acids. The sequencing sample was made of PBMCs. The V call is TRBV28, the J call TRBJ2-7; no reliable D call. The TCR comes from a woman between 40 and 50 years old with head and neck cancer. The CDR3 nucleotides read TGTGCCAGCAGTTACAATCCTACCTACGAGCAGTACTTC. Translated: CASSYNPTYEQYF. Variable domain in full (rest from reference TRBV28 and TRBJ2-7): DVKVTQSSRYLVKRTGEKVFLECVQDMDHENMFWYRQDPGLGLRLIYFSYDVKMKEKGDIPEGYSVSREKKERFSLILESASTNQTSMYLCASSYNPTYEQYFGPGTRLTVT.